These 9 T cell receptor beta chains came from one sample sequenced in a study of T cells after yellow fever vaccination. TCRdb called the 5' RACE reads again in MiXCR, with one record for every CDR3 protein. The sample records 150,000 to 200,000 distinct CDR3 sequences, about 6% being singletons. The material sequenced was CD4+ T cells sorted from PBMCs, taken on the day of the first yellow fever vaccination. All receptors derive from a man aged 18 to 29 who received the YFV17D yellow fever vaccine.

This clonotype was observed a handful of times. The chain employs TRBV5-1 and TRBJ1-1; D is perhaps TRBD1 (6 bases). This CDR3 spans 16 amino acids. Germline V gene sequence: CDR1 SGHRS, CDR2 YFSETQ. V lost 0 bases and J lost 7, with 19 bases in between. The CDR3 protein is CASSLGAQGSGSEAFF. The CDR3, as DNA: TGCGCCAGCAGCTTGGGTGCCCAGGGGTCCGGCAGTGAAGCTTTCTTT.

The chain joins TRBV20-1 to TRBJ2-7; 9 bases match TRBD1. J lost 2 bases, V lost 1 base, and 6 bases had no gene match. This CDR3 has 15 amino acids. Germline values: CDR1 DFQATT, CDR2 SNEGSKA (reference sequence). CDR3 amino acids: CSARAGTGLTYEQYF. The CDR3 region has the DNA TGCAGTGCTAGAGCCGGGACAGGGCTCACCTACGAGCAGTACTTC.

This sequence joins TRBV2 and TRBJ2-5; D gene ambiguous. CDR3 length equals 15 residues. The germline V gene encodes CDR1 SNHLY and CDR2 FYNNEI. Trimming took 5 bases from V and 2 from J, leaving 15 bases between them. CDR3 sequence: CASSKAITVQETQYF. CDR3 bases: TGTGCCAGCAGTAAGGCGATCACAGTACAAGAGACCCAGTACTTC.

V is TRBV5-4 and J is TRBJ2-3; D possibly corresponds to TRBD1 (6 bases). This CDR3 has 13 residues. Germline CDR1 SGHNT, CDR2 YYREEE (reference sequence). V was cut by 2 bases and J by 4 bases, with 8 bases left in between. CDR3 in amino acids: CASSFEGADTQYF. CDR3 in DNA: TGTGCCAGCAGCTTTGAGGGGGCAGATACGCAGTATTTT.

J is TRBJ2-5 and V is TRBV7-1, with D unresolved. TRBV7-1 counts as an open reading frame of uncertain function. The CDR3 contains 13 residues. Trimming left V 2 bases short and J 0 bases short, with 4 bases between. This CDR3 reads CASSSLYQETQYF. The CDR3 nucleotides read TGTGCCAGCAGCTCACTGTACCAAGAGACCCAGTACTTC.

This clonotype was observed many times. The chain is built from TRBV7-3 and TRBJ1-5, with D perhaps matching TRBD1 (6 bases). Trimming removed 5 bases from V and 0 bases from J, with 14 bases in between. The CDR3 is made up of 16 amino acids. Germline CDR1 and CDR2: SGHTA and FQGTGA. CDR3 sequence (DNA): TGTGCCAGCAGCCCAGAGCGGACAGTTAGCAATCAGCCCCAGCATTTT. Amino acid sequence: CASSPERTVSNQPQHF.

The V call is TRBV6-1, the J call TRBJ2-6, with a tentative D call TRBD1 (6 bases). Germline values: CDR1 MNHNS, CDR2 SASEGT. The V end was cut by 7 bases, the J end by 0 bases, with 19 bases between. This CDR3 contains 18 residues. The DNA of the CDR3 is TGTGCCAGCACCCTAACCGGGACACAGAGCTCTGGGGCCAACGTCCTGACTTTC. Its protein is CASTLTGTQSSGANVLTF.

This clonotype was detected ten times or more. The chain uses TRBV12-3 or TRBV12-4 and TRBJ2-1, with 8 bases aligning to TRBD1. Germline trimming cut 1 base from V and 5 bases from J; bases unmatched to any gene: 4. This CDR3 has 15 amino acids. The CDR3 loop is CASSLVQGVDNEQFF. The CDR3 DNA sequence: TGTGCCAGCAGTTTAGTACAGGGGGTAGACAATGAGCAGTTCTTC.

This clonotype appeared a few times. This chain connects TRBV6-1 to TRBJ2-3, with 8 bases lining up with TRBD2. The germline gives CDR1 MNHNS, CDR2 SASEGT. The CDR3 extends over 15 amino acids. The trim removed 5 bases at V and 6 bases at J, leaving 10 bases unmatched. The chain's CDR3 is CASSKPAGGEDTQYF. For the CDR3, the DNA is TGTGCCAGCAGTAAACCGGCGGGGGGTGAGGATACGCAGTATTTT.